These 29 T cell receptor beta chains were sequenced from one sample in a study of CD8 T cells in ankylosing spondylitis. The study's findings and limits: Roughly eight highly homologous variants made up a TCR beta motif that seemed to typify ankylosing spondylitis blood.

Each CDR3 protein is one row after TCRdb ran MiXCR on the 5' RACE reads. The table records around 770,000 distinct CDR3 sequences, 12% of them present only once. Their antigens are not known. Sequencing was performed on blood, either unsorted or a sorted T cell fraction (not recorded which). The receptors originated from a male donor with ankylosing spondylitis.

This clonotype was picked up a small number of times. The DNA for the CDR3 is TGTGCCATCAGTAAGCCGGGACGGTTTGCGCCCCTCCACTTT. It specifies CAISKPGRFAPLHF. J is TRBJ1-6 and V is TRBV10-3, with TRBD1 as a possible D gene (5 bases). V was shortened by 5 bases and J by 13 bases, with 18 bases between the two germline ends. In germline, CDR1 is ENHRY, CDR2 SYGVKD. CDR3 length equals 14 residues.

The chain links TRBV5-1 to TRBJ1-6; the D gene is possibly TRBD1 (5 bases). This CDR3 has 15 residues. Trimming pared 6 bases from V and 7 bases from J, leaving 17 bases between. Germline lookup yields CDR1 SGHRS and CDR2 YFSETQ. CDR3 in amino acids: CASTESGTANSPLHF. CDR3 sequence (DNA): TGCGCCAGCACCGAATCCGGGACGGCGAATTCACCCCTCCACTTT.

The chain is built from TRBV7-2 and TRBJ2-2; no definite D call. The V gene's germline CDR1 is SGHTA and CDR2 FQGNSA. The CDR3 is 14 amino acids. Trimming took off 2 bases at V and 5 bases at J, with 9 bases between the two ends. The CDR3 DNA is TGTGCCAGCAGCTTATCTACGCGGACCGGGGAGCTGTTTTTT. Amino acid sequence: CASSLSTRTGELFF.

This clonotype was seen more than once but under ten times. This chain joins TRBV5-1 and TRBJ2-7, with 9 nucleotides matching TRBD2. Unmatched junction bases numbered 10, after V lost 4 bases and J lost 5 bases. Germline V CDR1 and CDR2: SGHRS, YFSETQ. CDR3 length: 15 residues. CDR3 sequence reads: CASSTVVAGENEQYF. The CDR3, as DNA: TGCGCCAGCAGCACGGTGGTAGCGGGAGAAAACGAGCAGTACTTC. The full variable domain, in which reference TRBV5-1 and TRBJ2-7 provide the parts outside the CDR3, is KAGVTQTPRYLIKTRGQQVTLSCSPISGHRSVSWYQQTPGQGLQFLFEYFSETQRNKGNFPGRFSGRQFSNSRSEMNVSTLELGDSALYLCASSTVVAGENEQYFGPGTRLTVT.

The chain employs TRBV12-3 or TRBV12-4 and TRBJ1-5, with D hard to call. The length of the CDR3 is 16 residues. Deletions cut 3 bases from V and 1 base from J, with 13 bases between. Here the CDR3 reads CASSFTRQASNQPQHF. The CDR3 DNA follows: TGTGCCAGCAGTTTTACTCGGCAGGCAAGCAATCAGCCCCAGCATTTT.

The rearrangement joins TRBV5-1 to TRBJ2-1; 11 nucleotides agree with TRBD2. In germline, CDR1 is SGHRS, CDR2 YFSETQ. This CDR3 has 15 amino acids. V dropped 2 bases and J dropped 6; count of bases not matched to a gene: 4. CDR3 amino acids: CASSFALAGGNEQFF. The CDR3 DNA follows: TGCGCCAGCAGCTTTGCCCTAGCGGGGGGCAATGAGCAGTTCTTC.

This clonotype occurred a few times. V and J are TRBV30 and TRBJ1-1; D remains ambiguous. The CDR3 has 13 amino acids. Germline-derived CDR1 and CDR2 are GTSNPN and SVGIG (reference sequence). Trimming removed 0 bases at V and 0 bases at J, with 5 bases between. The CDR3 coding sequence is TGTGCCTGGAGTGTTCATTTGAACACTGAAGCTTTCTTT. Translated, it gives CAWSVHLNTEAFF. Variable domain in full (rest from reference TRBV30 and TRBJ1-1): SQTIHQWPATLVQPVGSPLSLECTVEGTSNPNLYWYRQAAGRGLQLLFYSVGIGQISSEVPQNLSASRPQDRQFILSSKKLLLSDSGFYLCAWSVHLNTEAFFGQGTRLTVV.

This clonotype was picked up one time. CDR3 amino acids: CASSIEWRGGNEQFF. The CDR3 DNA is TGTGCCAGTAGTATAGAGTGGCGAGGGGGGAATGAGCAGTTCTTC. This chain uses TRBV19 with TRBJ2-1; D assignment may be TRBD1 or TRBD2 (6 bases each). Looked up from germline, CDR1 is LNHDA and CDR2 is SQIVND (reference sequence). CDR3 length equals 15 residues. V was clipped by 0 bases and J by 7 bases, with 13 bases between them.

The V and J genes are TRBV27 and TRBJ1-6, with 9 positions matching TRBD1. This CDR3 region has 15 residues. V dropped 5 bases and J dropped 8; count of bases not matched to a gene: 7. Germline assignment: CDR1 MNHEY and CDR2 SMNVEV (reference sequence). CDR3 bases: TGTGCCAGCAGTCGCTCCGGGACAGGGTATTCACCCCTCCACTTT. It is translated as CASSRSGTGYSPLHF.

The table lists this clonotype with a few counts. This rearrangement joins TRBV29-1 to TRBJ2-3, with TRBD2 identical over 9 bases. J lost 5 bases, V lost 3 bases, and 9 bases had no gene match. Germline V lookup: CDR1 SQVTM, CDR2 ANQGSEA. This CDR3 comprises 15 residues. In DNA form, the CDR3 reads TGCAGCGTTGACCTAGCGGGACCCAGAGGAGATACGCAGTATTTT. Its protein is CSVDLAGPRGDTQYF.

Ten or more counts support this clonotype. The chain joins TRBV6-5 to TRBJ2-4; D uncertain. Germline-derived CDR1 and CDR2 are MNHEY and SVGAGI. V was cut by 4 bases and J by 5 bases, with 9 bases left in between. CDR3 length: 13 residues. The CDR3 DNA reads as TGTGCCAGCAGTTCCGGACCCCAAAACATTCAGTACTTC. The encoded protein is CASSSGPQNIQYF.

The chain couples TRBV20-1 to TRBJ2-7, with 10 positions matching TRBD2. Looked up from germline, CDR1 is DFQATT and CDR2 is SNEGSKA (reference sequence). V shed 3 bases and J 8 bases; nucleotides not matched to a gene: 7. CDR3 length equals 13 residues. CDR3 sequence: CSASLAGVEKQYF. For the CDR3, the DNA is TGCAGTGCTAGTCTAGCGGGAGTTGAAAAGCAGTACTTC.

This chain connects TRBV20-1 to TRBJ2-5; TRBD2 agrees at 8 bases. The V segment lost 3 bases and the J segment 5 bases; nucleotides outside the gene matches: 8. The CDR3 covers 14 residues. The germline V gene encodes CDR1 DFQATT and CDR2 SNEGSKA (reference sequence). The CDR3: CSASLGLGLETQYF. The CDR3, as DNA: TGCAGTGCTAGTTTGGGACTAGGGTTGGAGACCCAGTACTTC.

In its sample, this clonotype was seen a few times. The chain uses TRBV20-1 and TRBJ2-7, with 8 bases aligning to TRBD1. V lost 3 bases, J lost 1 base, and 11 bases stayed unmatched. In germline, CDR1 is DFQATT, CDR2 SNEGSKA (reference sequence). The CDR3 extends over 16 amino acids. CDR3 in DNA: TGCAGTGCTAGGGGGGGACAGAGGACAGGGTCCTACGAGCAGTACTTC. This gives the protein CSARGGQRTGSYEQYF.

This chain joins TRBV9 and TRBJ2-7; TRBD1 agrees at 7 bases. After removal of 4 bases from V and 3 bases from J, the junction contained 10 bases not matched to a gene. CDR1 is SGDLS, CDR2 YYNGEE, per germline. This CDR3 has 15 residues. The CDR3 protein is CASSPRARGIYEQYF. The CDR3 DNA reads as TGTGCCAGCAGCCCACGTGCCAGGGGGATCTACGAGCAGTACTTC.

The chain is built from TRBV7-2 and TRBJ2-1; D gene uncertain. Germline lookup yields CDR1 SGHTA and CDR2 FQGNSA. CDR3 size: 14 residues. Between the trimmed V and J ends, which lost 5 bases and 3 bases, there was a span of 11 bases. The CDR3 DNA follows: TGTGCCAGCAGCGCAGACTCGTTCTACAATGAGCAGTTCTTC. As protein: CASSADSFYNEQFF.

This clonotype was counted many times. The CDR3 loop reads CSVRLGGRFVDTQYF. CDR3 DNA: TGCAGCGTACGCCTCGGCGGGAGATTTGTAGATACGCAGTATTTT. This chain joins TRBV29-1 and TRBJ2-3; 7 bases are shared with TRBD2. This CDR3 spans 15 amino acids. The junction had 14 bases not matched to a gene; V was cut back by 6 bases and J by 5 bases. Per the germline V gene, CDR1 is SQVTM and CDR2 is ANQGSEA.

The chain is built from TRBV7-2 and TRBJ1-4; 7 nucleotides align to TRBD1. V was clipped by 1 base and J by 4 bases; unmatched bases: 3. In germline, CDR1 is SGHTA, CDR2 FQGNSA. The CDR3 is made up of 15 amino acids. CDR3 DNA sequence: TGTGCCAGCAGCTTAGGGGGACAGATTAATGAAAAACTGTTTTTT. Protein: CASSLGGQINEKLFF.

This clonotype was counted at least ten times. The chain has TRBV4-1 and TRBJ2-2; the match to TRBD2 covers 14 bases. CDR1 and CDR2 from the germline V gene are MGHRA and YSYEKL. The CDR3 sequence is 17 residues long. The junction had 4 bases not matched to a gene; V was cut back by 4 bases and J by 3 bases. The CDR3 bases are TGCGCCAGCAGCCTGGGACTAGCGGGAGCTTACACCGGGGAGCTGTTTTTT. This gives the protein CASSLGLAGAYTGELFF.

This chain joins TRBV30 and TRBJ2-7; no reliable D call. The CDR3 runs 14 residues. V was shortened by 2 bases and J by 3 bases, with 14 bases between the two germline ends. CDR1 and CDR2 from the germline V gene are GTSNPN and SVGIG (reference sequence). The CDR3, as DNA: TGTGCCTGGAGTATCGTGGGTTTGGGCTACGAGCAGTACTTC. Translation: CAWSIVGLGYEQYF. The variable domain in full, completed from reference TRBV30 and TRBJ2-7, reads SQTIHQWPATLVQPVGSPLSLECTVEGTSNPNLYWYRQAAGRGLQLLFYSVGIGQISSEVPQNLSASRPQDRQFILSSKKLLLSDSGFYLCAWSIVGLGYEQYFGPGTRLTVT.

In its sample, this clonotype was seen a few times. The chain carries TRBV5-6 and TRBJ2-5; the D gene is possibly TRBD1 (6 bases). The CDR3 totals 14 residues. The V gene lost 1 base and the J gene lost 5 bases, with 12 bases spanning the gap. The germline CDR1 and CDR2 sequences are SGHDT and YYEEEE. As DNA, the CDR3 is TGTGCCAGCAGCTTGAGGGGGACACCCGAGACCCAGTACTTC. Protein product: CASSLRGTPETQYF.

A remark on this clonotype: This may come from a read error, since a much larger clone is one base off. The CDR3, as DNA: TGCAGTGCTAGGCGGGACACCTATGGCTACACCTTC. Encoded protein: CSARRDTYGYTF. The J gene is TRBJ1-2, the V gene TRBV20-1; D perhaps matches TRBD1 (6 bases). The CDR3 consists of 12 residues. The germline CDR1 and CDR2 sequences are DFQATT and SNEGSKA (reference sequence). Trimming shortened V by 3 bases and J by 4 bases, and 9 bases separated the two germline ends.

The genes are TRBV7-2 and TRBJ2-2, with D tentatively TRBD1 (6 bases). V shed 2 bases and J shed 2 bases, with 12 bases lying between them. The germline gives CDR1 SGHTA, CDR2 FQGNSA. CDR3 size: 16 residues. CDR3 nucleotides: TGTGCCAGCAGCTTATCGGGACAACCAAACACCGGGGAGCTGTTTTTT. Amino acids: CASSLSGQPNTGELFF.

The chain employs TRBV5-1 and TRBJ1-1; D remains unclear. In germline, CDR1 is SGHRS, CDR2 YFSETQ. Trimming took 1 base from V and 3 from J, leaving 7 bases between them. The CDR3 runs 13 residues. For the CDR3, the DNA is TGCGCCAGCAGCTTGCCGGAGCACACTGAAGCTTTCTTT. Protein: CASSLPEHTEAFF.

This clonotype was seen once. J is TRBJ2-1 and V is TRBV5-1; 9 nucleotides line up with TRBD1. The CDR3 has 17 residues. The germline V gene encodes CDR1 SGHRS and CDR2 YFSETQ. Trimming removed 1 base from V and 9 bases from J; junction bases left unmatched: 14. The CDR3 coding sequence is TGCGCCAGCAGCTTGCTCCCCGGGACAGGGCCAGGTAGTGAGCAGTTCTTC. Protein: CASSLLPGTGPGSEQFF.

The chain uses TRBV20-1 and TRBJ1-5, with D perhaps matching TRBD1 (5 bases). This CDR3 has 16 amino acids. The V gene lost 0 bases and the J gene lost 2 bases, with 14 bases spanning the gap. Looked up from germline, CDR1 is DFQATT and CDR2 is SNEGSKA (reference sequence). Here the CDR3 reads CSARDPLTVGNQPQHF. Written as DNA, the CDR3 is TGCAGTGCTAGAGATCCCTTGACAGTGGGCAATCAGCCCCAGCATTTT.

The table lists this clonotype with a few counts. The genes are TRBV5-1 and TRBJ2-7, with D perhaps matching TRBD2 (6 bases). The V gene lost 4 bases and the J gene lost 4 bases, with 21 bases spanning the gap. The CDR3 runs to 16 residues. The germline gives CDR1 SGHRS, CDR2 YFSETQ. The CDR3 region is CASSGGTGTPSYEQYF. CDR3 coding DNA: TGCGCCAGCAGCGGAGGGACCGGGACCCCATCTTACGAGCAGTACTTC.

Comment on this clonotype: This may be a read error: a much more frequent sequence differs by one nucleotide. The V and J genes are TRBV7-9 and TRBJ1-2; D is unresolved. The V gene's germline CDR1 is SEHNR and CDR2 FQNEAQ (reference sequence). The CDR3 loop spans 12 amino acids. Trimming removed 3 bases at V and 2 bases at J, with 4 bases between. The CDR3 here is CASSFENYGYTF. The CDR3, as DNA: TGTGCCAGCAGCTTTGAAAACTATGGCTACACCTTC.

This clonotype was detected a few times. The CDR3 protein is CAISDLGDTQYF. The CDR3 nucleotides are TGTGCCATCAGTGACCTAGGGGATACGCAGTATTTT. The genes are TRBV10-3 and TRBJ2-3; no definite D call. The CDR3 covers 12 residues. Trimming took off 3 bases at V and 6 bases at J, with 7 bases between the two ends. Germline lookup yields CDR1 ENHRY and CDR2 SYGVKD.